One sample yielded the 9 T cell receptor beta chains listed below, sequenced in a study of shared clonotypes between healthy human individuals. Profiling relied on immunoSEQ multiplex PCR, and the TCRdb table lists in-frame clones only, not all of them. The data hold fewer than 1.6 million clones, with just under 99% observed a single time. Source material: naive CD4+ T cells sorted from blood. Subset here: CD45RA+ positively selected. These receptors were taken from a man aged 25 to 45 in good health.

As concerns this clone: Other DNA sequences in this specimen translate into the identical CDR3. CDR3 coding DNA: TGTGCCAGTAGTATGGTCGGCAATCAGCCCCAGCATTTT. Translating gives CASSMVGNQPQHF. This chain uses TRBV19 with TRBJ1-5; unclear D gene. The V and J ends lost 3 bases and 2 bases respectively, with 5 bases between them. The length of the CDR3 is 13 residues. The V gene's germline CDR1 is LNHDA and CDR2 SQIVND (reference sequence).

This clone occurred once. The J gene is TRBJ2-7, the V gene TRBV30; TRBD1 matches at 7 bases. This CDR3 is 14 amino acids long. After removal of 5 bases from V and 4 bases from J, the junction contained 11 bases not matched to a gene. Looked up from germline, CDR1 is GTSNPN and CDR2 is SVGIG (reference sequence). CDR3 loop: CAWCLPGQFYEQYF. The CDR3 DNA sequence: TGTGCCTGGTGCCTCCCGGGACAGTTTTACGAGCAGTACTTC. The variable domain in full, with the rest retrieved from reference TRBV30 and TRBJ2-7, is SQTIHQWPATLVQPVGSPLSLECTVEGTSNPNLYWYRQAAGRGLQLLFYSVGIGQISSEVPQNLSASRPQDRQFILSSKKLLLSDSGFYLCAWCLPGQFYEQYFGPGTRLTVT.

V and J are TRBV28 and TRBJ2-3, with 9 bases identical to TRBD2. The CDR3 extends over 16 amino acids. The V gene end was trimmed by 5 bases and the J gene end by 5 bases; junction bases not matched to a gene: 11. Germline CDR1 and CDR2: MDHEN and SYDVKM. For the CDR3, the DNA is TGTGCCAGCAGTCCCCATCTGGGTAGCGGGAGAGATACGCAGTATTTT. It translates to CASSPHLGSGRDTQYF.

V usage is TRBV9 and J usage is TRBJ2-1; 9 bases match TRBD2. V lost 2 bases to trimming and J lost 3 bases; unmatched junction nucleotides: 9. From germline, CDR1 is SGDLS and CDR2 YYNGEE. CDR3 length: 17 residues. Here the CDR3 reads CASSVENSGSGYNEQFF. For the CDR3, the DNA is TGTGCCAGCAGCGTGGAAAATAGCGGGAGTGGCTACAATGAGCAGTTCTTC.

This clone was seen a single time. Other DNA sequences within the sample encode an identical CDR3. The V and J genes are TRBV18 and TRBJ2-5; D remains unclear. The CDR3 sequence is 13 residues long. Germline V lookup: CDR1 KGHSH, CDR2 LQKENI. The ends were cut back, 0 bases at V and 1 base at J, with 3 bases in the middle. This CDR3 reads CASSPPVQETQYF. The DNA for the CDR3 is TGTGCCAGCTCACCACCCGTCCAAGAGACCCAGTACTTC.

The chain links TRBV7-2 to TRBJ2-3; 12 positions agree with TRBD1. Germline values: CDR1 SGHTA, CDR2 FQGNSA. V was clipped by 5 bases and J by 6 bases; unmatched bases: 6. The CDR3 has 15 residues. The CDR3 bases are TGTGCCAGCAGCCAGTGGGACAGGGGGCTTGATACGCAGTATTTT. It translates to CASSQWDRGLDTQYF. Variable domain in full (rest from reference TRBV7-2 and TRBJ2-3): GAGVSQSPSNKVTEKGKDVELRCDPISGHTALYWYRQSLGQGLEFLIYFQGNSAPDKSGLPSDRFSAERTGGSVSTLTIQRTQQEDSAVYLCASSQWDRGLDTQYFGPGTRLTVL.

V usage is TRBV7-6 and J usage is TRBJ2-5; D might be TRBD1 (5 bases). The germline gives CDR1 SGHVS, CDR2 FNYEAQ. This CDR3 has 13 amino acids. V dropped 2 bases and J dropped 5 bases, with 9 bases sitting between them. The CDR3 nucleotides are TGTGCCAGCAGCTTATCCAGGGTGGAGACCCAGTACTTC. Encoded protein: CASSLSRVETQYF.

In its sample, this clone was seen once. The rearrangement links TRBV28 to TRBJ2-3, with 8 bases matching TRBD1. V lost 6 bases and J lost 3; bases outside the gene matches: 8. This CDR3 contains 15 residues. The germline V gene has CDR1 MDHEN and CDR2 SYDVKM. In DNA, the CDR3 is TGTGCCAGCAGCTTCGACAGGGGTAGGACAGATACGCAGTATTTT. Translated: CASSFDRGRTDTQYF.

The V call is TRBV10-1, the J call TRBJ2-7; 9 bases are shared with TRBD1. Germline V lookup: CDR1 WNHNN, CDR2 SYGVQD (reference sequence). The CDR3 sequence is 13 residues long. With V trimmed by 11 bases and J by 3 bases, 8 bases remained unmatched. CDR3 in DNA: TGCGCCGTCCACAGGGGGCATAACTACGAGCAGTACTTC. This sequence encodes CAVHRGHNYEQYF.